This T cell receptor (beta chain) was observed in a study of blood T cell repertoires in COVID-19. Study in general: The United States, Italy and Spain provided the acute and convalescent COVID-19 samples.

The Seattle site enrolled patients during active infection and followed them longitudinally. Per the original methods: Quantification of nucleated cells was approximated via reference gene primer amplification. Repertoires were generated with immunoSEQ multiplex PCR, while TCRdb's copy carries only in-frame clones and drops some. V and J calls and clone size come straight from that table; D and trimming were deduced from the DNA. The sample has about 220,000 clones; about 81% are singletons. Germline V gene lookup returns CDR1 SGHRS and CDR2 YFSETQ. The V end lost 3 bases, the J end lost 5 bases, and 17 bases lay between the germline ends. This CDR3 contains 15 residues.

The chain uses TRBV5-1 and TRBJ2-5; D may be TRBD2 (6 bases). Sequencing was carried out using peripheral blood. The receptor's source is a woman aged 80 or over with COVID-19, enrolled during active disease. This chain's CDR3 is CASSSNFGGRETQYF. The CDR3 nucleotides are TGCGCCAGCAGCTCAAACTTCGGGGGTCGGGAGACCCAGTACTTC. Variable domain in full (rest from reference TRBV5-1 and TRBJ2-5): KAGVTQTPRYLIKTRGQQVTLSCSPISGHRSVSWYQQTPGQGLQFLFEYFSETQRNKGNFPGRFSGRQFSNSRSEMNVSTLELGDSALYLCASSSNFGGRETQYFGPGTRLLVL.